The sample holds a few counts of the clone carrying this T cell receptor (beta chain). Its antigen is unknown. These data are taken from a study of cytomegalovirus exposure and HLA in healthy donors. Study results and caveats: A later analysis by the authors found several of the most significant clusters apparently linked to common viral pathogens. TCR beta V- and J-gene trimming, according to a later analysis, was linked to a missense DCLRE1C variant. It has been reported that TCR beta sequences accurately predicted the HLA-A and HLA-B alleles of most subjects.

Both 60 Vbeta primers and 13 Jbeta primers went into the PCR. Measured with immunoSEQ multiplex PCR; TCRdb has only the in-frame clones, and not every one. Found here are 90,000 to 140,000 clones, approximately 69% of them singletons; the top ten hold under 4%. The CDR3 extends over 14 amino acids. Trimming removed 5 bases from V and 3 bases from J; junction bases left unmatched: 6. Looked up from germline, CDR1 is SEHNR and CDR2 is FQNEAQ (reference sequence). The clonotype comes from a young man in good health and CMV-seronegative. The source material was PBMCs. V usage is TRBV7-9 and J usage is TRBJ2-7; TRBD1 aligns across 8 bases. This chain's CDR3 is CASSRSTGDYEQYF. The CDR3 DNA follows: TGTGCCAGCAGCCGTTCGACAGGGGACTACGAGCAGTACTTC.